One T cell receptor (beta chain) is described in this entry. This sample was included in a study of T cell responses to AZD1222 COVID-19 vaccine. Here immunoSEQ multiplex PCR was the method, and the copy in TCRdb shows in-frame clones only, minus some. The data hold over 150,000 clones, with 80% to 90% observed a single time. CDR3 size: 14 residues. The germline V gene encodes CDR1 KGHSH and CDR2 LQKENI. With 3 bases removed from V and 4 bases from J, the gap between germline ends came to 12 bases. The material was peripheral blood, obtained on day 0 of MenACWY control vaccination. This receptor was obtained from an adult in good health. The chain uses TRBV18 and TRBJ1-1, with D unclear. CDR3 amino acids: CASSPVIIGTEAFF. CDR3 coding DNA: TGTGCCAGCTCACCGGTAATCATTGGCACTGAAGCTTTCTTT.